This T cell receptor beta chain was found in a study of cytomegalovirus exposure and HLA in healthy donors. The CDR3 length is 16 residues. V lost 2 bases, J lost 4 bases, and 6 bases stayed unmatched. Germline assignment: CDR1 MDHEN and CDR2 SYDVKM. The PCR contained 60 Vbeta and 13 Jbeta primers. The method was immunoSEQ multiplex PCR; TCRdb's version includes in-frame clones alone and lacks a portion of them. The repertoire includes about 77,000 clones, around 79% of them detected once, and 3.5% to 4.5% sits in the top ten. J is TRBJ2-5 and V is TRBV28, with 11 bases lining up with TRBD2. This TCR derives from a man aged 35-49 years in good health and CMV-seronegative. Sequencing was carried out using PBMCs. CDR3 sequence: CASSLPGTSGGETQYF. Here the CDR3 DNA reads TGTGCCAGCAGTTTACCCGGGACTAGCGGTGGAGAGACCCAGTACTTC.